What follows are 28 T cell receptor beta chains derived from one specimen sequenced in a study of read filtering for tumor transcriptome and immune sequencing. From around 440 ng of RNA, a library with molecular barcoded alpha/delta and beta/gamma adaptors was made. TCRdb re-called the reads with MiXCR, one entry per CDR3 protein. Of 100,000 to 150,000 distinct CDR3 sequences listed, over 10% are singletons. The material sequenced was a population of CD138-negative cells sorted from bone marrow. The receptor source for this set is a donor aged 40 or older with multiple myeloma.

This clonotype was found many times. This chain uses TRBV12-5 with TRBJ2-1; D call uncertain. The CDR3 extends over 12 amino acids. Trimming pared 2 bases from V and 7 bases from J, leaving 6 bases between. Per the germline V gene, CDR1 is LGHNT and CDR2 is FRNRAP. In DNA form, the CDR3 reads TGTGCTAGTGGTTTGTCTTGGAATGAGCAGTTCTTC. Its protein product is CASGLSWNEQFF.

This clonotype showed up many times. This chain joins TRBV3-1 and TRBJ2-3; tentative D call: TRBD2 (7 bases). The CDR3 runs 16 residues. V was trimmed by 0 bases and J by 0 bases, leaving 10 bases between them. CDR1 is LGHDT and CDR2 is YNNKEL in the germline V gene (reference sequence). The DNA for the CDR3 is TGTGCCAGCAGCCAAGAAGGGGGAGGGAGCACAGATACGCAGTATTTT. This sequence encodes CASSQEGGGSTDTQYF.

This clonotype turned up a few times. The chain is built from TRBV6-1 and TRBJ2-2, with TRBD1 as a possible D gene (5 bases). Germline values: CDR1 MNHNS, CDR2 SASEGT. With 1 base removed from V and 0 bases from J, the gap between germline ends came to 9 bases. The CDR3 spans 16 residues. As DNA, the CDR3 is TGTGCCAGCAGTGAAGAATCAGGGTCGAACACCGGGGAGCTGTTTTTT. Protein sequence: CASSEESGSNTGELFF.

Remarks on this clonotype: The junction departs from germline at one end; a sequencing error may be responsible. CDR3 amino acids: CAGSQDPGRGSRETQYF. The CDR3 DNA sequence: TGTGCCGGCAGCCAAGATCCGGGTAGAGGGAGCAGAGAGACCCAGTACTTC. The V and J genes are TRBV14 and TRBJ2-5; perhaps TRBD2 as D (5 bases). The CDR3 is 17 residues long. Germline V lookup: CDR1 SGHDN, CDR2 FVKESK. Looking up the rest from reference TRBV14 and TRBJ2-5 gives the full variable domain: EAGVTQFPSHSVIEKGQTVTLRCDPISGHDNLYWYRRVMGKEIKFLLHFVKESKQDESGMPNNRFLAERTGGTYSTLKVQPAELEDSGVYFCAGSQDPGRGSRETQYFGPGTRLLVL.

To note about this clonotype: A much larger clone lies one base from this, so it may be a read error. The CDR3 DNA reads TGTGCCAGCAGTCTCAGCCAAAGGACTGGAGAGCAGTTCTTC. Its protein product is CASSLSQRTGEQFF. The chain joins TRBV6-5 to TRBJ2-1, with D possibly TRBD2 on 5 matching bases. Trimming removed 5 bases from V and 10 bases from J, with 18 bases in between. This CDR3 is built from 14 residues. Germline values: CDR1 MNHEY, CDR2 SVGAGI.

CDR3 sequence: CASSRTQSRGNEQFF. CDR3 DNA sequence: TGCGCCAGCAGCCGAACCCAGTCCAGGGGAAATGAGCAGTTCTTC. The chain recombines TRBV4-1 with TRBJ2-1, with D tentatively TRBD1 (6 bases). Trimming removed 4 bases from V and 7 bases from J, with 17 bases in between. The CDR3 consists of 15 residues. Germline V gene lookup returns CDR1 MGHRA and CDR2 YSYEKL.

This clonotype was seen at least ten times. The rearrangement joins TRBV15 to TRBJ1-1; TRBD1 matches at 11 bases. From germline, CDR1 is LNHNV and CDR2 YYDKDF (reference sequence). CDR3 length: 19 residues. V lost 0 bases and J lost 4; bases outside the gene matches: 13. In DNA, the CDR3 is TGTGCCACCAGCAGAGATTCAGGACAGGGGGCGTTCGTGGGCACTGAAGCTTTCTTT. This encodes CATSRDSGQGAFVGTEAFF.

At least ten counts were recorded for this clonotype. The chain has TRBV29-1 and TRBJ2-5; D might be TRBD1 or TRBD2, each matching 5 bases. CDR3 size: 15 residues. V lost 5 bases, J lost 4 bases, and 20 bases lay in between. Germline V gene data show CDR1 as SQVTM and CDR2 as ANQGSEA. This CDR3 is CSVTHPGPVVETQYF. The CDR3 nucleotides read TGCAGCGTTACTCATCCGGGACCGGTCGTAGAGACCCAGTACTTC.

This clonotype was seen at least ten times. The chain employs TRBV6-2 or TRBV6-3 and TRBJ2-5, with D perhaps matching TRBD2 (7 bases). V gave up 0 bases and J gave up 7 bases, with 15 bases separating them. The germline V gene has CDR1 MNHEY and CDR2 SVGEGT. CDR3 length: 15 residues. Here the CDR3 DNA reads TGTGCCAGCAGTTACTCTTCCCGGGGGGCGGTGACCCAGTACTTC. This codes for CASSYSSRGAVTQYF.

For this clonotype: One base away lies a much larger clone, so this may be a sequencing read error. The conserved closing phenylalanine or tryptophan is absent in this CDR3, likely reflecting a read error. The chain joins TRBV24-1 to TRBJ2-2; D possibly corresponds to TRBD2 (6 bases). This CDR3 has 16 amino acids. The germline V and J ends were trimmed by 0 bases and 6 bases, with 13 bases remaining between them. Germline CDR1 reads KGHDR; CDR2 reads SFDVKD. CDR3 loop: CATSDLEARRAGELFL. CDR3 bases: TGTGCCACCAGTGATTTGGAGGCTAGGAGGGCCGGGGAGCTGTTTCTT.

This clonotype was recorded at least ten times. The genes are TRBV20-1 and TRBJ1-1, with 9 bases that match TRBD1. CDR1 is DFQATT, CDR2 SNEGSKA, per germline (reference sequence). This CDR3 contains 13 residues. V trimming: 7 bases; J trimming: 8 bases; junction bases outside the gene matches: 11. For the CDR3, the DNA is TGCAGTGTATCCGGACAGGGGATGAGGGAAGCTTTCTTT. Residues: CSVSGQGMREAFF.

This clonotype was counted ten times or more. V is TRBV30 and J is TRBJ2-7, with no clear D. CDR1 and CDR2 from the germline V gene are GTSNPN and SVGIG (reference sequence). The V end was cut by 5 bases, the J end by 3 bases, with 14 bases between. This CDR3 spans 13 amino acids. CDR3 in DNA: TGTGCCTGGGACCTAGGGAACAGCTACGAGCAGTACTTC. Residues: CAWDLGNSYEQYF.

Regarding this clonotype: This may stem from a read error, because a much larger clone lies one nucleotide away. V gene TRBV29-1 combines with J gene TRBJ2-2; 9 positions match TRBD1. CDR3 length: 13 amino acids. Germline V gives CDR1 SQVTM, CDR2 ANQGSEA. The V segment lost 3 bases and the J segment 6 bases; nucleotides outside the gene matches: 2. Here the CDR3 reads CSVDRTGAGELFF. The CDR3 DNA reads TGCAGCGTTGACCGGACAGGGGCCGGGGAGCTGTTTTTT.

This clonotype was counted at least ten times. In DNA, the CDR3 is TGTGCCAGTAGTATAGAGAAGCGGGAGGCCTCGGGGCGCACAGATACGCAGTATTTT. Amino acid sequence: CASSIEKREASGRTDTQYF. This chain links TRBV19 with TRBJ2-3; TRBD2 matches at 9 bases. V was clipped by 0 bases and J by 1 base; unmatched bases: 11. The CDR3 consists of 19 residues. Per germline, CDR1 LNHDA and CDR2 SQIVND (reference sequence).

About this clonotype: One base away lies a much larger clone, so this may be a sequencing read error. The chain joins TRBV6-6 to TRBJ1-4, with 7 bases identical to TRBD1. The V gene end was trimmed by 10 bases and the J gene end by 5 bases; junction bases not matched to a gene: 10. This CDR3 is 14 amino acids long. Germline V gives CDR1 MNHNY, CDR2 SVGAGI (reference sequence). CDR3: CAISPGQDNEKLFF. Here the CDR3 DNA reads TGTGCCATCAGCCCCGGACAGGACAATGAAAAACTGTTTTTT.

This clonotype was recorded at least ten times. The chain links TRBV5-1 to TRBJ2-1; D is uncertain. This CDR3 has 13 amino acids. V lost 1 base and J 5 bases, leaving 7 bases between the germline ends. From germline, CDR1 is SGHRS and CDR2 YFSETQ. DNA for the CDR3: TGCGCCAGCAGCTTGACCAGTAACAATGAGCAGTTCTTC. As protein: CASSLTSNNEQFF.

This clonotype was recorded at least ten times. The chain couples TRBV6-6 to TRBJ1-2; the D gene is possibly TRBD1 (6 bases). The CDR3 is 16 amino acids. From germline, CDR1 is MNHNY and CDR2 SVGAGI (reference sequence). V dropped 6 bases and J dropped 4 bases, with 21 bases sitting between them. CDR3 sequence: CASRDATRQDFYGYTF. The CDR3, as DNA: TGTGCCAGCAGAGACGCAACCAGACAGGACTTCTATGGCTACACCTTC.

This clonotype appeared many times. This chain uses TRBV3-1 with TRBJ2-1; weak D call: TRBD2 (7 bases). CDR1 and CDR2 from the germline V gene are LGHDT and YNNKEL (reference sequence). The CDR3 extends over 14 amino acids. The V gene lost 4 bases and the J gene lost 5 bases, with 12 bases spanning the gap. The CDR3 DNA is TGTGCCAGCAGCCGGGGGGGCAGGGACAATGAGCAGTTCTTC. Translating it yields CASSRGGRDNEQFF.

This clonotype was recorded at least ten times. This sequence joins TRBV20-1 and TRBJ2-4, with TRBD1 matching 9 bases. CDR1 and CDR2 (germline): DFQATT, SNEGSKA (reference sequence). CDR3 length: 15 amino acids. The J segment lost 2 bases and the V segment lost 1 base, leaving 3 bases of the junction unmatched. Here the CDR3 reads CSARAGTGTKNIQYF. The CDR3 DNA follows: TGCAGTGCTAGAGCCGGGACAGGGACCAAAAACATTCAGTACTTC.

This clonotype was detected many times. The chain is built from TRBV19 and TRBJ1-5; 7 nucleotides line up with TRBD1. V gave up 4 bases and J gave up 6 bases; unmatched junction bases: 6. Germline V gene data show CDR1 as LNHDA and CDR2 as SQIVND (reference sequence). This CDR3 has 14 amino acids. The CDR3 DNA reads as TGTGCCAGTAGTACGGAGGGGGCGGGTCAGCCCCAGCATTTT. This gives the protein CASSTEGAGQPQHF.

The rearrangement uses TRBV29-1 and TRBJ1-3, with a tentative D call TRBD1 (5 bases). V was cut by 0 bases and J by 8 bases, with 8 bases left in between. Germline CDR1 and CDR2: SQVTM and ANQGSEA. The CDR3 loop spans 12 amino acids. CDR3 nucleotide sequence: TGCAGCGTTGAAGATGAAGGGGACACCATATATTTT. The encoded protein is CSVEDEGDTIYF. Together with reference TRBV29-1 and TRBJ1-3, the CDR3 gives the full variable domain: SAVISQKPSRDICQRGTSLTIQCQVDSQVTMMFWYRQQPGQSLTLIATANQGSEATYESGFVIDKFPISRPNLTFSTLTVSNMSPEDSSIYLCSVEDEGDTIYFGEGSWLTVV.

This clonotype was seen repeatedly, ten times or more. The chain has TRBV28 and TRBJ2-3, with no clear D. The CDR3 extends over 14 amino acids. Trimming removed 2 bases at V and 4 bases at J, with 10 bases between. Germline V gene lookup returns CDR1 MDHEN and CDR2 SYDVKM. CDR3 amino acids: CASSLINYPDTQYF. In DNA form, the CDR3 reads TGTGCCAGCAGTTTAATCAACTACCCAGATACGCAGTATTTT.

This clonotype was observed at least ten times. This chain joins TRBV6-1 and TRBJ2-1; 8 nucleotides match TRBD2. The germline gives CDR1 MNHNS, CDR2 SASEGT. V lost 0 bases and J lost 9; bases outside the gene matches: 4. This CDR3 contains 14 residues. The CDR3 DNA is TGTGCCAGCAGTGAAGCTCGGACTAGCCGTGAGCAGTTCTTC. It specifies CASSEARTSREQFF.

The J gene is TRBJ2-2, the V gene TRBV29-1; D possibly corresponds to TRBD2 (6 bases). The V end was cut by 2 bases, the J end by 1 base, with 14 bases between. Germline V gene sequence: CDR1 SQVTM, CDR2 ANQGSEA. This CDR3 has 16 residues. CDR3 DNA: TGCAGCGTTGAAAATAGCCGGGACTGGAACACCGGGGAGCTGTTTTTT. Its translation: CSVENSRDWNTGELFF.

This clonotype has just a few counts. The gene calls are TRBV19 and TRBJ2-2; no clear D gene. The V end lost 5 bases, the J end lost 0 bases, and 4 bases lay between the germline ends. Looked up from germline, CDR1 is LNHDA and CDR2 is SQIVND (reference sequence). The CDR3 runs 13 residues. CDR3: CASSWANTGELFF. The CDR3 DNA is TGTGCCAGTAGTTGGGCGAACACCGGGGAGCTGTTTTTT. Full variable domain (remainder filled in from reference TRBV19 and TRBJ2-2): DGGITQSPKYLFRKEGQNVTLSCEQNLNHDAMYWYRQDPGQGLRLIYYSQIVNDFQKGDIAEGYSVSREKKESFPLTVTSAQKNPTAFYLCASSWANTGELFFGEGSRLTVL.

The V gene is TRBV6-1, the J gene TRBJ1-2; a possible D gene is TRBD1 (6 bases). This CDR3 comprises 15 residues. Trimming took off 3 bases at V and 5 bases at J, with 16 bases between the two ends. Germline CDR1 is MNHNS and CDR2 is SASEGT. This CDR3 reads CASSEGRGIAYGYTF. In DNA form, the CDR3 reads TGTGCCAGCAGTGAGGGCAGGGGAATCGCTTATGGCTACACCTTC.

This clonotype was recorded many times. The chain carries TRBV10-3 and TRBJ1-5; 7 nucleotides agree with TRBD1. V lost 8 bases to trimming and J lost 0 bases; unmatched junction nucleotides: 1. The CDR3 length is 13 residues. Germline CDR1 is ENHRY and CDR2 is SYGVKD. Here the CDR3 DNA reads TGTGCCATCCAGGGGGATAGCAATCAGCCCCAGCATTTT. As protein: CAIQGDSNQPQHF.

CDR3 loop: CASSFLVGYNEQFF. The CDR3 bases are TGTGCCAGCAGCTTCCTAGTAGGCTACAATGAGCAGTTCTTC. The rearrangement joins TRBV7-9 to TRBJ2-1; D unclear. In germline, CDR1 is SEHNR, CDR2 FQNEAQ (reference sequence). The CDR3 has 14 residues. The ends were cut back, 3 bases at V and 3 bases at J, with 9 bases in the middle.